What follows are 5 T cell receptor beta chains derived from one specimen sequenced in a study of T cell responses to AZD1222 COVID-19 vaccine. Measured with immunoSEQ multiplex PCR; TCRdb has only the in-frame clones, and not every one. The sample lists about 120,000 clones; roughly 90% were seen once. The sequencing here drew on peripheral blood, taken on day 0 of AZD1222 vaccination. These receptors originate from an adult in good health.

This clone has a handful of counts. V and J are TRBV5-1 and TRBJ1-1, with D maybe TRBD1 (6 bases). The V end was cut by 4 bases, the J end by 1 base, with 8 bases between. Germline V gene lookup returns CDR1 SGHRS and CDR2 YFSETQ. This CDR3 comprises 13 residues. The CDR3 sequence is CASSVRGNTEAFF. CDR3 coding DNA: TGCGCCAGCAGCGTCAGGGGGAACACTGAAGCTTTCTTT.

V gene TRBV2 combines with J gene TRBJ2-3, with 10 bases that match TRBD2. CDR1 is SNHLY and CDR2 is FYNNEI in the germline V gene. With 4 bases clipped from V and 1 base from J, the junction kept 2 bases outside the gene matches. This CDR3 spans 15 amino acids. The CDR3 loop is CASSALAGGTDTQYF. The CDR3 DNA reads TGTGCCAGCAGTGCCCTAGCGGGGGGCACAGATACGCAGTATTTT.

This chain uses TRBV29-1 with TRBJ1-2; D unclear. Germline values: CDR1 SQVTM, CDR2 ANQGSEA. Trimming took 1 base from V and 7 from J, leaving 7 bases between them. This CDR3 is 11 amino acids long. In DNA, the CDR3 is TGCAGCGTTGAAGTGGGCAGTGGCTACACCTTC. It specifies CSVEVGSGYTF.

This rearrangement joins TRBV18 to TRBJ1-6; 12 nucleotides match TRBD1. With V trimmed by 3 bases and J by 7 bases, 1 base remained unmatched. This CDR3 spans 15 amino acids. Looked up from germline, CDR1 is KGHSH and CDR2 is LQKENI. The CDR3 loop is CASSPGQGANSPLHF. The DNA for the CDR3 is TGTGCCAGCTCACCGGGACAGGGGGCGAATTCACCCCTCCACTTT.

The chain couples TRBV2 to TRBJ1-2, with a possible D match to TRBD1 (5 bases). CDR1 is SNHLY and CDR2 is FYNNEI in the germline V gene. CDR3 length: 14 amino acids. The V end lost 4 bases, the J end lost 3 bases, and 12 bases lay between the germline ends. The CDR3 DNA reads TGTGCCAGCAGTGCCCAGGGTTCAGACTATGGCTACACCTTC. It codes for CASSAQGSDYGYTF.